This TCR beta chain was obtained from a study of identical twins. Study-wide results and caveats: High-abundance cord blood beta clonotypes had fewer insertions; memory repertoires showed none.

MiXCR, run by TCRdb on the 5' RACE reads, gives a single entry per CDR3 protein. The table has approximately 590,000 distinct CDR3 sequences, 9% to 10% seen once. This clonotype has a handful of counts. Its antigen is not identified. There are 15 residues in the CDR3. Germline trimming cut 4 bases from V and 9 bases from J; bases unmatched to any gene: 10. Germline V gene lookup returns CDR1 MNHEY and CDR2 SVGEGT. The data also belong to a second study, concerning yellow fever vaccine responses in identical twins.

Material for sequencing was PBMCs. V usage is TRBV6-2 or TRBV6-3 and J usage is TRBJ2-1, with 9 nucleotides matching TRBD2. The source of this sequence is a woman under 30 in good health. The DNA for the CDR3 is TGTGCCAGCAGTTCCCCAACTAGCGGGCTTGGTGAGCAGTTCTTC. Protein product: CASSSPTSGLGEQFF.